This TCR beta chain was captured by sequencing in a study of tumor-infiltrating lymphocytes in primary liver carcinoma (dated by TCRdb to about 2017). Notes on the research overall: Between late 2015 and 2016, five patients in China with histopathologically diagnosed primary liver carcinoma had their tumors surgically resected. A total of about 35 specimens from 5 patients underwent TCRbeta repertoire sequencing, comprising 25 or so tumor regions, 5 adjacent noncancerous liver tissues and 5 peripheral blood samples. Roughly 3.5 to 7.13 million productive TCRbeta reads were obtained per sample, and no significant difference in read depth was found between tissue types. The five patients had tumors of stage T1-T3 N0M0, with maximum diameters ranging from roughly 4.2 to 11 cm. Reproducibility between technical replicate repertoires was high, with correlation coefficients above 0.98 and mean shared-clone rates about 0.9. The five patients, three men and two women aged 30 to 69 years, had hepatocellular carcinoma (four) or combined HCC and intrahepatic cholangiocarcinoma (one). For each liver tumor, the study sampled five regions along with adjacent normal tissue and blood, and applied TCRbeta repertoire sequencing, expression microarrays and whole-exome sequencing.

The germline V gene yields SQVTM for CDR1 and ANQGSEA for CDR2. Spanning cysteine to phenylalanine, the CDR3 consists of 13 amino acids. The DNA shown is the 39-base CDR3, in frame from base 1. General findings and caveats noted by the study authors: The top 250 clones made up a significantly larger repertoire fraction in tumors than in blood (p = 0.039). Only the TCR beta chain was sequenced, so true repertoire diversity is likely underestimated because unpaired alpha chains were not captured. Pairs of tumor regions showed greater repertoire overlap (mean around 36%) than tumor-adjacent pairs (approximately 17%) or tumor-blood pairs (roughly 15%), which is consistent with antigen-driven expansion. Comparison of CD4+ and CD8+ T cell repertoires was precluded by the use of bulk unsorted samples. Only 4 or 5 patients were included in the study, and the authors note that the findings should be validated in a larger study.

TCRbeta-specific cDNA was reverse-transcribed from 500 ng total RNA using a constant-region primer and ProtoScript II reverse transcriptase. The TCRbeta libraries were prepared through three rounds of nested multiplex PCR following a slightly modified ARM-PCR procedure. Multiplex TRBV1-TRBV30 forward primers and a Cbeta reverse primer were used in the first two PCR rounds, each of which was run for approximately 9 cycles. Sample barcodes and Illumina adapters were added in a final 25-cycle PCR with Deep VentR polymerase. Before sequencing, amplicons between 200 and 500 bp were purified from gel using a QIAquick gel extraction kit. An Illumina HiSeq 2500 was used to sequence the TCRbeta amplicons with 250-bp paired-end reads. Regarding the original processing steps: To recover full CDR3 sequences, reads were quality-trimmed using Trimmomatic v0.33 and paired reads were then merged using FLASH v1.2.11. V, D and J germline segments were assigned to the rearranged TCRbeta sequences by MiGEC v1.2.1b. Clonotype statistics and Shannon-Wiener diversity indices were computed with VDJtools v1.0.0. To cut down on sampling bias, every analysis after diversity analysis relied on just the 250 most abundant clonotypes from each sample. TCRdb applied fastp at Q25 and MiXCR to the public reads, then kept only in-frame beta chains. Under each unique CDR3 protein, matching rows form one entry showing the most common genes and DNA. TCRdb, not the original authors, processed these V and J calls. This sample comprises fewer than 400,000 distinct CDR3 sequences, 50% to 75% of them detected only once. The ten largest clones capture more than 15% of the sample.

RNA from unsorted whole blood was extracted with TRIzol reagent, and germline DNA was obtained with the DNeasy Blood & Tissue kit. Chronic HBV infection was present in the patients, and the patients were treatment-naive at sampling. Before surgery, about 4 milliliters of peripheral blood were collected into K2EDTA tubes. A remark on this clonotype: Its antigen specificity is not known. A much larger clone sits a single nucleotide away, making a read error possible.

The chain couples TRBV29-1 to TRBJ2-7, with TRBD2 identical over 7 junction bases. Sequenced: peripheral blood. The clonotype originates from a young woman with primary liver carcinoma and hepatitis B virus infection. CDR3 loop: CGAFSGSLSEQYF. At the DNA level, the sequence is TGCGGCGCCTTTAGCGGGTCTCTTTCCGAGCAGTACTTC.